The T cell receptor (beta chain) described here comes from a study of CXCR3-negative and CXCR3-positive naive CD8 T cells. The overall study: The study obtained 130 million to 150 million TRB reads, about 1.5 +/- 0.3 million per library.

Germline CDR1 reads SGHDN; CDR2 reads FVKESK. The CDR3 runs 15 residues. In the case of this clonotype: Its target is not known.

The libraries of TRB cDNA were constructed through 5' RACE using UMI labels. Reprocessing the 5' RACE reads, TCRdb reports a single entry for every CDR3 protein and omits DNA. The specimen's table records about 43,000 distinct CDR3 sequences. Overall study results and limits: Both naive subsets had comparably high diversity; memory CD8+ cells much lower. Once cells were cryopreserved, CXCR3 expression went down partly, and most assays used fresh PBMCs. Both naive subsets carried similar amounts of surface CD5, so TCR strength was inferred from TRB CDR3 properties.

The V call is TRBV14, the J call TRBJ2-1. Sequenced: memory CD8+ T cells from blood. This clonotype was sampled from a human donor in good health. Some clones in this sample may be carry-over from other donors' samples. The CDR3 sequence: CASSQEVSSYNEQFF.